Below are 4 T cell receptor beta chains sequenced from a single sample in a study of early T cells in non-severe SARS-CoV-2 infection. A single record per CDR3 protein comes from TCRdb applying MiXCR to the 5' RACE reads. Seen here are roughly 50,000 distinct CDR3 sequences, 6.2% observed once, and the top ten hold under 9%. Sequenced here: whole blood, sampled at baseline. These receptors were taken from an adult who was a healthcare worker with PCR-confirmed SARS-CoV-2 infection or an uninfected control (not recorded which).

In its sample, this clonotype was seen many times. The CDR3 here is CASRPGGFSSYEQYF. The CDR3 coding sequence is TGTGCCAGCAGGCCTGGGGGGTTTAGCTCCTACGAGCAGTACTTC. The J gene is TRBJ2-7, the V gene TRBV28; TRBD2 is a possible D gene (6 bases). Germline CDR1 MDHEN, CDR2 SYDVKM. Trimming cost V 6 bases and J 0 bases, with 15 bases left between them. The CDR3 totals 15 residues.

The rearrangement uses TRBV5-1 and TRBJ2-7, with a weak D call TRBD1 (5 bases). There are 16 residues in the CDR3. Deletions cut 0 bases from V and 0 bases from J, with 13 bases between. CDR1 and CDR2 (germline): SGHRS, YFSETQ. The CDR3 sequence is CASSLAGQGFSYEQYF. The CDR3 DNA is TGCGCCAGCAGCTTGGCTGGTCAGGGTTTCTCCTACGAGCAGTACTTC. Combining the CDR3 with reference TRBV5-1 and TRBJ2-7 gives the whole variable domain KAGVTQTPRYLIKTRGQQVTLSCSPISGHRSVSWYQQTPGQGLQFLFEYFSETQRNKGNFPGRFSGRQFSNSRSEMNVSTLELGDSALYLCASSLAGQGFSYEQYFGPGTRLTVT.

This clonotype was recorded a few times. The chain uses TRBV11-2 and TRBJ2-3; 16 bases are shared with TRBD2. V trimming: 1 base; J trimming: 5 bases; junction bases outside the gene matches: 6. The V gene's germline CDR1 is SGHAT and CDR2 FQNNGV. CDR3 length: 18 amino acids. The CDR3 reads CASSLVGTSGRAGDTQYF. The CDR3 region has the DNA TGTGCCAGCAGCTTAGTCGGGACTAGCGGGAGGGCCGGAGATACGCAGTATTTT.

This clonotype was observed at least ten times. DNA for the CDR3: TGTGCCAGCAGCCAAGACGGTGGCCGAGAGCAGTTCTTC. This encodes CASSQDGGREQFF. The chain combines TRBV4-2 with TRBJ2-1; the D is unclear. This CDR3 comprises 13 residues. CDR1 and CDR2 (germline): LGHNA, YNFKEQ. V shed 0 bases and J shed 10 bases, with 10 bases lying between them.